Presented here are 30 T cell receptor beta chains from one specimen sequenced in a study of shared T cell receptors in the human thymus. Assay: immunoSEQ multiplex PCR; the TCRdb copy retains only in-frame clones and omits some. The sample has fewer than 700,000 clones, approximately 88% seen once. The data also belong to a second study, concerning human thymus T cells.

The source material was thymocytes. These receptors were taken from a boy under two years old with a congenital heart defect.

The V and J genes are TRBV9 and TRBJ2-1, with 11 bases that match TRBD2. J was trimmed by 4 bases and V by 6 bases; bases with no gene match: 12. CDR3 length: 17 residues. CDR1 is SGDLS, CDR2 YYNGEE, per germline. This chain's CDR3 is CASNPIAGGKDYNEQFF. The DNA for the CDR3 is TGTGCCAGCAACCCAATAGCGGGAGGGAAGGATTACAATGAGCAGTTCTTC.

This clone appeared a few times. The chain joins TRBV27 to TRBJ1-2; 8 nucleotides align to TRBD1. The CDR3 runs to 13 residues. J gave up 4 bases and V 8 bases, and 6 bases lay outside the gene matches. Looked up from germline, CDR1 is MNHEY and CDR2 is SMNVEV (reference sequence). The chain's CDR3 is CASGQGAGYGYTF. CDR3 nucleotides: TGTGCCAGCGGCCAGGGGGCGGGCTATGGCTACACCTTC.

The chain recombines TRBV14 with TRBJ1-1; 8 nucleotides align to TRBD1. CDR3 length equals 13 residues. Germline V CDR1 and CDR2: SGHDN, FVKESK. The trim removed 5 bases at V and 4 bases at J, leaving 3 bases unmatched. CDR3 residues: CASSFDRGTEAFF. The CDR3 DNA follows: TGTGCCAGCAGCTTTGACAGGGGCACTGAAGCTTTCTTT.

The chain uses TRBV28 and TRBJ2-2; the D gene is possibly TRBD1 (6 bases). The CDR3 is made up of 15 amino acids. In germline, CDR1 is MDHEN, CDR2 SYDVKM. Between the trimmed V and J ends, which lost 4 bases and 2 bases, there was a span of 11 bases. The CDR3 here is CASSWGHLNTGELFF. In DNA form, the CDR3 reads TGTGCCAGCAGTTGGGGACACCTCAACACCGGGGAGCTGTTTTTT. Together with reference TRBV28 and TRBJ2-2, the CDR3 gives the full variable domain: DVKVTQSSRYLVKRTGEKVFLECVQDMDHENMFWYRQDPGLGLRLIYFSYDVKMKEKGDIPEGYSVSREKKERFSLILESASTNQTSMYLCASSWGHLNTGELFFGEGSRLTVL.

The V call is TRBV7-2, the J call TRBJ2-7; 8 bases map to TRBD2. The germline gives CDR1 SGHTA, CDR2 FQGNSA. The CDR3 covers 14 residues. With 1 base clipped from V and 4 bases from J, the junction kept 3 bases outside the gene matches. CDR3 amino acids: CASSLDGTSYEQYF. The DNA of the CDR3 is TGTGCCAGCAGCTTAGATGGGACTAGTTACGAGCAGTACTTC.

This sequence joins TRBV28 and TRBJ1-4; D remains unclear. In germline, CDR1 is MDHEN, CDR2 SYDVKM. This CDR3 is built from 15 residues. V lost 3 bases and J 8 bases, leaving 16 bases between the germline ends. CDR3 amino acids: CASSFPRGGEEKLFF. The CDR3 DNA follows: TGTGCCAGCAGTTTCCCACGTGGAGGTGAAGAAAAACTGTTTTTT.

This chain connects TRBV9 to TRBJ2-1; TRBD2 might be the D (5 bases). CDR3 length: 14 amino acids. The V gene's germline CDR1 is SGDLS and CDR2 YYNGEE. Trimming took off 4 bases at V and 5 bases at J, with 13 bases between the two ends. CDR3 nucleotides: TGTGCCAGCAGCCCCCGGTGGGAGCACAATGAGCAGTTCTTC. Residues: CASSPRWEHNEQFF.

The V call is TRBV5-4, the J call TRBJ2-3; TRBD2 matches at 7 bases. CDR3 size: 16 residues. V lost 0 bases and J lost 2; bases outside the gene matches: 6. CDR1 SGHNT and CDR2 YYREEE come from the germline V gene (reference sequence). DNA for the CDR3: TGTGCCAGCAGCTTGGTACCGCTAGCGGACACAGATACGCAGTATTTT. Residues: CASSLVPLADTDTQYF.

The chain has TRBV28 and TRBJ2-7; possible D gene TRBD2, 5 bases. Germline V gene sequence: CDR1 MDHEN, CDR2 SYDVKM. The CDR3 spans 14 residues. V was trimmed by 2 bases and J by 7 bases, leaving 15 bases between them. CDR3 sequence: CASSLTDSPWEQYF. CDR3 DNA: TGTGCCAGCAGTTTAACGGACTCCCCGTGGGAGCAGTACTTC. Using reference TRBV28 and TRBJ2-7 for the parts outside the CDR3, the full variable domain is DVKVTQSSRYLVKRTGEKVFLECVQDMDHENMFWYRQDPGLGLRLIYFSYDVKMKEKGDIPEGYSVSREKKERFSLILESASTNQTSMYLCASSLTDSPWEQYFGPGTRLTVT.

This clone was observed once. V is TRBV27 and J is TRBJ2-1; tentative D call: TRBD2 (6 bases). CDR1 is MNHEY, CDR2 SMNVEV, per germline (reference sequence). The CDR3 length is 15 residues. Trimming pared 6 bases from V and 8 bases from J, leaving 20 bases between. CDR3 residues: CASSHRGGLGDEQFF. The CDR3 region has the DNA TGTGCCAGCAGCCACCGTGGGGGACTCGGCGATGAGCAGTTCTTC.

The rearrangement links TRBV2 to TRBJ1-2; TRBD1 agrees at 10 bases. CDR1 SNHLY and CDR2 FYNNEI come from the germline V gene. V gave up 8 bases and J gave up 2 bases; unmatched junction bases: 14. The CDR3 has 17 residues. The CDR3 is CASPMHRTGGQNYGYTF. DNA of the CDR3: TGTGCCAGCCCAATGCACCGGACAGGGGGACAGAACTATGGCTACACCTTC.

The V and J genes are TRBV10-3 and TRBJ1-4, with 9 nucleotides matching TRBD1. Germline V lookup: CDR1 ENHRY, CDR2 SYGVKD. V was clipped by 11 bases and J by 4 bases; unmatched bases: 5. This CDR3 contains 13 residues. DNA for the CDR3: TGTGCCGCCCGACAGGGGGTTAATGAAAAACTGTTTTTT. Translating gives CAARQGVNEKLFF.

The chain joins TRBV4-1 to TRBJ2-2, with D possibly being TRBD2 (7 bases). Germline V gene lookup returns CDR1 MGHRA and CDR2 YSYEKL. The CDR3 covers 15 residues. V dropped 1 base and J dropped 3 bases, with 9 bases sitting between them. This CDR3 is CASSQGGGDTGELFF. CDR3 DNA: TGCGCCAGCAGCCAAGGGGGGGGCGACACCGGGGAGCTGTTTTTT.

The J gene is TRBJ2-1, the V gene TRBV11-2; possible D gene TRBD2, 6 bases. Per the germline V gene, CDR1 is SGHAT and CDR2 is FQNNGV. The CDR3 contains 17 residues. V was shortened by 3 bases and J by 3 bases, with 18 bases between the two germline ends. CDR3 sequence (DNA): TGTGCCAGCAGCTTTCAGGGTCGGGCCGGGGGCTACAATGAGCAGTTCTTC. Translation: CASSFQGRAGGYNEQFF.

In this sample, this clone turned up once. V is TRBV28 and J is TRBJ2-6, with D possibly matching TRBD1 (6 bases). V lost 3 bases to trimming and J lost 1 base, with 13 bases between them. CDR3 size: 17 residues. The germline gives CDR1 MDHEN, CDR2 SYDVKM. The CDR3 bases are TGTGCCAGCAGTTTTGCACAGGGAAGATCTGGGGCCAACGTCCTGACTTTC. Translated, it gives CASSFAQGRSGANVLTF.

The rearrangement joins TRBV15 to TRBJ2-2, with TRBD1 as a possible D gene (6 bases). Germline CDR1 is LNHNV and CDR2 is YYDKDF (reference sequence). The CDR3 contains 14 residues. V lost 8 bases to trimming and J lost 5 bases, with 15 bases between them. CDR3 amino acids: CATGTTPSTGELFF. The CDR3 DNA sequence: TGTGCCACCGGGACAACACCCTCAACCGGGGAGCTGTTTTTT.

This chain uses TRBV9 with TRBJ2-7, with D possibly being TRBD2 (6 bases). CDR1 and CDR2 (germline): SGDLS, YYNGEE. The V and J ends lost 0 bases and 2 bases respectively, with 12 bases between them. The CDR3 is made up of 15 amino acids. This chain's CDR3 is CASSVGAGYAYEQYF. CDR3 coding DNA: TGTGCCAGCAGCGTAGGTGCGGGATACGCCTACGAGCAGTACTTC.

The chain combines TRBV4-3 with TRBJ1-1; D perhaps matches TRBD1 (5 bases). V shed 6 bases and J shed 0 bases, with 23 bases lying between them. The CDR3 is made up of 18 amino acids. The germline V gene encodes CDR1 LGHNA and CDR2 YSLEER. CDR3 DNA sequence: TGCGCCAGCAGGACTGGAGGGGTTACCGGGGAGTTGAACACTGAAGCTTTCTTT. It yields the protein CASRTGGVTGELNTEAFF.

The chain has TRBV5-3 and TRBJ1-5; no firm D call. TRBV5-3 is an open reading frame, and its role is uncertain. The CDR3 runs 19 residues. V lost 0 bases to trimming and J lost 0 bases, with 19 bases between them. The CDR3 here is CARSLVYYWVSLSNQPQHF. Written as DNA, the CDR3 is TGTGCCAGAAGCTTGGTGTACTATTGGGTTTCCCTTAGCAATCAGCCCCAGCATTTT.

The rearrangement links TRBV30 to TRBJ2-7; 7 bases line up with TRBD1. This CDR3 region has 14 residues. V lost 8 bases to trimming and J lost 5 bases; unmatched junction nucleotides: 15. The germline gives CDR1 GTSNPN, CDR2 SVGIG (reference sequence). In DNA, the CDR3 is TGTGCCGCCAATCGACAGGGAAAGGTTAACGAGCAGTACTTC. Translation: CAANRQGKVNEQYF.

The J gene is TRBJ2-1, the V gene TRBV28; 7 nucleotides line up with TRBD2. Germline V CDR1 and CDR2: MDHEN, SYDVKM. CDR3 length equals 14 residues. Losses at the gene ends were 9 bases for V and 6 bases for J; bases not matched to a gene: 11. The CDR3 bases are TGTGCCAGTCTAGGGAGGGAGGGCCGCAATGAGCAGTTCTTC. It is translated as CASLGREGRNEQFF. The variable domain in full, completed from reference TRBV28 and TRBJ2-1, reads DVKVTQSSRYLVKRTGEKVFLECVQDMDHENMFWYRQDPGLGLRLIYFSYDVKMKEKGDIPEGYSVSREKKERFSLILESASTNQTSMYLCASLGREGRNEQFFGPGTRLTVL.

The V and J genes are TRBV6-6 and TRBJ2-7, with a possible D match to TRBD1 (5 bases). The V gene's germline CDR1 is MNHNY and CDR2 SVGAGI (reference sequence). The CDR3 spans 16 residues. V lost 7 bases, J lost 3 bases, and 22 bases lay in between. The CDR3 DNA reads as TGTGCCAGCACCCGAAGGGGTGAGGCATCCTACTACGAGCAGTACTTC. It yields the protein CASTRRGEASYYEQYF.

The chain has TRBV5-5 and TRBJ1-5; 8 bases fit TRBD1. V lost 4 bases to trimming and J lost 2 bases; unmatched junction nucleotides: 14. In germline, CDR1 is SGHKS, CDR2 YYEKEE (reference sequence). The length of the CDR3 is 18 residues. The CDR3 spells CASSPPGQEDRGNQPQHF. The CDR3 DNA sequence: TGTGCCAGCAGCCCTCCGGGACAGGAGGATAGGGGCAATCAGCCCCAGCATTTT.

The chain recombines TRBV7-9 with TRBJ1-3; D is perhaps TRBD1 (5 bases). Germline V gene lookup returns CDR1 SEHNR and CDR2 FQNEAQ (reference sequence). The CDR3 has 11 residues. Here the CDR3 DNA reads TGTGCTAGGGGCTCTGGAAACACCATATATTTT. This sequence encodes CARGSGNTIYF.

This clone has a handful of counts. CDR3 in amino acids: CASSLRRLAGGSSYNEQFF. For the CDR3, the DNA is TGCGCCAGCAGCCTCCGGAGACTAGCGGGAGGGAGCTCCTACAATGAGCAGTTCTTC. The rearrangement links TRBV4-1 to TRBJ2-1; 14 bases align to TRBD2. V gave up 4 bases and J gave up 0 bases; unmatched junction bases: 8. CDR3 length: 19 residues. Germline assignment: CDR1 MGHRA and CDR2 YSYEKL.

There are a few counts of this clone. The chain recombines TRBV12-5 with TRBJ2-3, with 9 nucleotides matching TRBD1. V shed 6 bases, J shed 2 bases, and the junction held 6 bases outside the gene matches. This CDR3 has 15 residues. Germline V gives CDR1 LGHNT, CDR2 FRNRAP. DNA for the CDR3: TGTGCTAGTGGAACCGGGACAGGGTCCACAGATACGCAGTATTTT. Amino acid sequence: CASGTGTGSTDTQYF.

The sample holds a few counts of this clone. The chain employs TRBV27 and TRBJ2-7; 11 positions agree with TRBD2. Germline CDR1 MNHEY, CDR2 SMNVEV (reference sequence). Trimming at V came to 6 bases and at J to 4 bases, leaving 26 bases not matched to a gene. This CDR3 spans 21 amino acids. The CDR3 spells CASSSDLPGEDSGRAGYEQYF. CDR3 sequence (DNA): TGTGCCAGCAGCTCCGACCTCCCGGGGGAGGATAGCGGGAGGGCCGGGTACGAGCAGTACTTC.

The chain carries TRBV6-5 and TRBJ2-7; TRBD2 is a possible D gene (6 bases). Germline-derived CDR1 and CDR2 are MNHEY and SVGAGI. V was pared by 9 bases and J by 3 bases, with 21 bases between. The CDR3 extends over 15 amino acids. In nucleotides, the CDR3 is TGTGCCAGTCGTCGGTCGGGGGACCGGCGCTACGAGCAGTACTTC. The encoded protein is CASRRSGDRRYEQYF.

The V gene is TRBV15, the J gene TRBJ2-5; no definite D call. The J call is uncertain, as TRBJ2-7 better fits the DNA end. Germline CDR1 is LNHNV and CDR2 is YYDKDF (reference sequence). There are 15 residues in the CDR3. CDR3 nucleotide sequence: TGTGCCACCAGCAGAGATCATGGCGCGGAATACGAGCAGTACTTC. Translated, it gives CATSRDHGAEYEQYF.

The chain combines TRBV15 with TRBJ2-1, with 7 bases identical to TRBD1. The junction had 19 bases not matched to a gene; V was cut back by 0 bases and J by 14 bases. Germline lookup yields CDR1 LNHNV and CDR2 YYDKDF (reference sequence). The CDR3 covers 17 residues. CDR3 nucleotides: TGTGCCACCAGCAGAGATTATGGTGATACAGGGGTCCTGGGGGAGTTCTTC. Encoded protein: CATSRDYGDTGVLGEFF.